Presented here are 8 T cell receptor beta chains from one specimen sequenced in a study of shared clonotypes between healthy human individuals. Method: immunoSEQ multiplex PCR; TCRdb's copy keeps in-frame clones and lacks some. The repertoire has 650,000 to 800,000 clones, just under 75% of them found once; the top ten carry approximately 1.7%. The material sequenced was memory CD4+ T cells sorted from blood. The subset is: CD45RA-negative fraction. Receptor source: a woman in her twenties or thirties in good health.

The CDR3, as DNA: TGTGCCACCAGCAGAGATCATGTAGCGGGAGCGGCCTACAATGAGCAGTTCTTC. Translated: CATSRDHVAGAAYNEQFF. This chain joins TRBV15 and TRBJ2-1; 9 nucleotides line up with TRBD2. CDR3 length: 18 residues. Unmatched junction bases numbered 8, after V lost 0 bases and J lost 2 bases. From germline, CDR1 is LNHNV and CDR2 YYDKDF (reference sequence).

The rearrangement uses TRBV6-4 and TRBJ1-2, with 7 bases that match TRBD1. The CDR3 length is 15 residues. The junction had 10 bases not matched to a gene; V was cut back by 6 bases and J by 3 bases. Germline V CDR1 and CDR2: MRHNA, SNTAGT. The DNA of the CDR3 is TGTGCCAGCAGCGATAGACAGGGAACCTACTATGGCTACACCTTC. This encodes CASSDRQGTYYGYTF.

The rearrangement joins TRBV28 to TRBJ2-7; TRBD1 matches 7 bases. The CDR3 has 14 residues. CDR1 and CDR2 (germline): MDHEN, SYDVKM. Trimming at V came to 8 bases and at J to 0 bases, leaving 7 bases not matched to a gene. The CDR3 sequence: CASWDSQYSYEQYF. The CDR3 DNA follows: TGTGCCAGCTGGGACAGCCAATACTCCTACGAGCAGTACTTC.

The V call is TRBV7-8, the J call TRBJ1-5; 8 bases match TRBD1. Looked up from germline, CDR1 is SGHVS and CDR2 is FQNEAQ. CDR3 length: 16 residues. The junction had 7 bases not matched to a gene; V was cut back by 2 bases and J by 4 bases. CDR3 nucleotide sequence: TGTGCCAGCAGCTTACGGATCAGGGGGCAAAATCAGCCCCAGCATTTT. Its translation: CASSLRIRGQNQPQHF.

This clone was picked up a small number of times. The chain carries TRBV19 and TRBJ1-2, with D hard to call. The CDR3 has 13 residues. CDR1 LNHDA and CDR2 SQIVND come from the germline V gene (reference sequence). V dropped 1 base and J dropped 8 bases, with 11 bases sitting between them. The CDR3 is CASSIVILEGYTF. DNA for the CDR3: TGTGCCAGTAGTATAGTTATATTGGAAGGCTACACCTTC. The entire variable domain, with the rest obtained from reference TRBV19 and TRBJ1-2, is as follows: DGGITQSPKYLFRKEGQNVTLSCEQNLNHDAMYWYRQDPGQGLRLIYYSQIVNDFQKGDIAEGYSVSREKKESFPLTVTSAQKNPTAFYLCASSIVILEGYTFGSGTRLTVV.

The V call is TRBV5-1, the J call TRBJ1-4, with 7 positions matching TRBD1. CDR1 SGHRS and CDR2 YFSETQ come from the germline V gene. The CDR3 is made up of 14 amino acids. After removal of 3 bases from V and 8 bases from J, the junction contained 7 bases not matched to a gene. CDR3 nucleotide sequence: TGCGCCAGCAGCTCGACAGGGACAGACGAAAAACTGTTTTTT. This codes for CASSSTGTDEKLFF. The full variable domain, its missing parts supplied by reference TRBV5-1 and TRBJ1-4, is KAGVTQTPRYLIKTRGQQVTLSCSPISGHRSVSWYQQTPGQGLQFLFEYFSETQRNKGNFPGRFSGRQFSNSRSEMNVSTLELGDSALYLCASSSTGTDEKLFFGSGTQLSVL.

The chain has TRBV28 and TRBJ1-2; no definite D call. V lost 6 bases, J lost 3 bases, and 17 bases lay in between. This CDR3 has 15 amino acids. CDR1 and CDR2 from the germline V gene are MDHEN and SYDVKM. The CDR3 nucleotides are TGTGCCAGCAGCCCTAGATCGAGCCTATACTATGGCTACACCTTC. Its translation is CASSPRSSLYYGYTF.

Points on this clone: The identical CDR3 is also encoded by other nucleotide sequences in the sample. V and J are TRBV5-1 and TRBJ1-1; D perhaps matches TRBD1 (6 bases). Trimming removed 0 bases from V and 3 bases from J, with 9 bases in between. The CDR3 is 14 residues long. Germline CDR1 is SGHRS and CDR2 is YFSETQ. The CDR3 spells CASSLGYRDTEAFF. The DNA of the CDR3 is TGCGCCAGCAGCTTGGGTTACAGGGACACTGAAGCTTTCTTT.